A selection of T cell receptor beta chains follows, all from one sample in a study of blood T cell repertoires in COVID-19. Measured with immunoSEQ multiplex PCR; TCRdb has only the in-frame clones, and not every one. The profile shows under 300,000 clones, more than 70% of them singletons. The sample taken for sequencing was peripheral blood. Receptors originate from a woman aged 40 to 50 who had recovered from COVID-19. Each CDR3 is given with its conserved first and last residue. D genes are given only for firm matches. Size is stated for part of the rows, as once, few or many counts, or as a class when the clone is expanded.

abundance	d_gene	v_gene	len	j_gene	CDR3aa	CDR3nt
.	TRBD1	TRBV30	12	TRBJ1-2	CAWRGQNYGYTF	TGTGCCTGGAGGGGACAGAACTATGGCTACACCTTC
.	.	TRBV21-1	13	TRBJ2-7	CASGGSISYEQYF	TGTGCCAGCGGCGGGAGCATCTCCTACGAGCAGTACTTC
.	.	TRBV20-1	11	TRBJ1-2	CTVGGAMGYTF	TGCACCGTAGGGGGGGCCATGGGCTACACCTTC
.	TRBD2	TRBV3-1/TRBV3-2	18	TRBJ2-3	CASSPPPTSGGFYDTQYF	TGTGCCAGCAGCCCCCCCCCGACTAGCGGGGGGTTCTACGATACGCAGTATTTT
once	.	TRBV6-5	14	TRBJ2-2	CASSQGTNTGELFF	TGTGCCAGCAGTCAGGGGACGAACACCGGGGAGCTGTTTTTT
once	.	TRBV7-9	12	TRBJ1-1	CASSLGAPGAFF	TGTGCCAGCAGCTTAGGCGCCCCGGGAGCTTTCTTT
.	TRBD1	TRBV9	15	TRBJ1-5	CASSPQGVSNQPQHF	TGTGCCAGCAGCCCACAGGGGGTCAGCAATCAGCCCCAGCATTTT
.	.	TRBV30	13	TRBJ2-1	CAWTRGTHNEQFF	TGTGCCTGGACCCGGGGTACCCACAATGAGCAGTTCTTC
.	.	TRBV7-9	13	TRBJ1-5	CASSPGGNQPQHF	TGTGCCAGCAGTCCCGGGGGCAATCAGCCCCAGCATTTT
.	.	TRBV7-9	14	TRBJ2-1	CASSPAGGSAREFF	TGTGCCAGCAGCCCAGCGGGTGGGAGCGCTCGGGAGTTCTTC
.	TRBD2	TRBV19	16	TRBJ2-7	CASNLNPAGPPHEQYF	TGTGCCAGTAACCTTAACCCAGCGGGGCCCCCCCACGAGCAGTACTTC
.	TRBD1	TRBV4-3	15	TRBJ2-1	CASSPGQGFYNEQFF	TGCGCCAGCAGCCCCGGACAGGGCTTCTACAATGAGCAGTTCTTC
once	.	TRBV11-3	14	TRBJ1-1	CASSPEGVGTEAFF	TGTGCCAGCAGCCCCGAGGGGGTCGGGACTGAAGCTTTCTTT
.	.	TRBV6-5	14	TRBJ2-3	CASSSTGSTDTQYF	TGTGCCAGCAGTTCTACAGGGAGCACAGATACGCAGTATTTT
.	TRBD1	TRBV5-1	16	TRBJ1-1	CASSWGTGGVNTEAFF	TGCGCCAGCAGCTGGGGGACAGGTGGAGTGAACACTGAAGCTTTCTTT
.	.	TRBV12-3/TRBV12-4	13	TRBJ2-5	CASSLLRGETQYF	TGTGCCAGCAGTTTGCTCAGGGGAGAGACCCAGTACTTC
once	.	TRBV5-6	14	TRBJ2-5	CASSWGASQETQYF	TGTGCCAGCAGCTGGGGCGCCTCCCAAGAGACCCAGTACTTC
.	TRBD1	TRBV24-1	15	TRBJ2-2	CAASDQGQVTGELFF	TGTGCCGCCAGTGACCAGGGACAGGTCACCGGGGAGCTGTTTTTT
.	TRBD2	TRBV29-1	14	TRBJ2-7	CSVATSGSSYEQYF	TGCAGCGTTGCGACTAGCGGGAGTTCGTACGAGCAGTACTTC
.	.	TRBV5-4	13	TRBJ2-3	CASSAAVTDTQYF	TGTGCCAGCAGCGCAGCGGTAACAGATACGCAGTATTTT
.	TRBD2	TRBV27	14	TRBJ2-1	CATRREGGYNEQFF	TGTGCCACCCGGCGGGAGGGTGGGTACAATGAGCAGTTCTTC
.	.	TRBV4-1	18	TRBJ2-7	CASSQVWQGGGGGYEQYF	TGCGCCAGCAGCCAAGTCTGGCAGGGCGGGGGCGGGGGCTACGAGCAGTACTTC
.	TRBD1	TRBV19	17	TRBJ1-5	CASSPLPRTGWGQPQHF	TGTGCCAGTAGTCCCCTCCCGCGGACAGGGTGGGGTCAGCCCCAGCATTTT
.	TRBD2	TRBV7-2	13	TRBJ2-2	CASSPGGVGELFF	TGTGCCAGCAGCCCCGGGGGGGTCGGGGAGCTGTTTTTT
.	.	TRBV5-1	16	TRBJ2-3	CASSQTLPPPLDTQYF	TGCGCCAGCAGCCAGACACTGCCGCCCCCCTTAGATACGCAGTATTTT